This T cell receptor beta chain was captured in a study of blood T cells in healthy people across ages. A second PCR, run for about 7 to 12 cycles, used a sample-barcoded 5' primer plus a J-beta primer mix. Individual samples furnished no less than 2.5 million CDR3-containing paired-end reads apiece. TCRdb reprocessed the 5' RACE reads with MiXCR, giving one entry per CDR3 protein. The sample records roughly 1.6 million distinct CDR3 sequences, about 31% being singletons. Looked up from germline, CDR1 is SNHLY and CDR2 is FYNNEI. Trimming removed 4 bases at V and 0 bases at J, with 9 bases between. This CDR3 is built from 14 residues. Study conclusions and caveats: Underestimates were what the diversity estimates from one million T cells were considered to be.

Peripheral blood from each donor was collected in a volume of 8 to 10 milliliters. Extractions gave at least 5.5 micrograms of total RNA per sample. This clonotype has a single count. Its specificity is not known. The chain carries TRBV2 and TRBJ1-2; a weak D match, TRBD1 (6 bases). The source is a woman aged 30 to 39 in good health. Source material: blood. The CDR3 spells CASSGGQPNYGYTF. Here the CDR3 DNA reads TGTGCCAGCAGTGGCGGACAGCCTAACTATGGCTACACCTTC.